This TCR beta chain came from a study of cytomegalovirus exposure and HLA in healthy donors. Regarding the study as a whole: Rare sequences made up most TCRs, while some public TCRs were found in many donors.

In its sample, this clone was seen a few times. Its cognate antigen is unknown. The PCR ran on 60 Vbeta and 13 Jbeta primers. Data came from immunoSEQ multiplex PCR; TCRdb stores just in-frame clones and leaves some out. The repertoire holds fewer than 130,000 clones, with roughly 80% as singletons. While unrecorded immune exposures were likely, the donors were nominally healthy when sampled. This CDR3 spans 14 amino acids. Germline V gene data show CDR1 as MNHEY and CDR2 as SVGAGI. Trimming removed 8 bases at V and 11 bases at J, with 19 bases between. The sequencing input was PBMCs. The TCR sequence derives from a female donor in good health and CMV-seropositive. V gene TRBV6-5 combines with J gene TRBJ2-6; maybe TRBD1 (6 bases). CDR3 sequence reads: CASSGLTGRDVLTF. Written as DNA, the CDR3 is TGTGCCAGCTCGGGCCTAACAGGGCGGGACGTCCTGACTTTC.